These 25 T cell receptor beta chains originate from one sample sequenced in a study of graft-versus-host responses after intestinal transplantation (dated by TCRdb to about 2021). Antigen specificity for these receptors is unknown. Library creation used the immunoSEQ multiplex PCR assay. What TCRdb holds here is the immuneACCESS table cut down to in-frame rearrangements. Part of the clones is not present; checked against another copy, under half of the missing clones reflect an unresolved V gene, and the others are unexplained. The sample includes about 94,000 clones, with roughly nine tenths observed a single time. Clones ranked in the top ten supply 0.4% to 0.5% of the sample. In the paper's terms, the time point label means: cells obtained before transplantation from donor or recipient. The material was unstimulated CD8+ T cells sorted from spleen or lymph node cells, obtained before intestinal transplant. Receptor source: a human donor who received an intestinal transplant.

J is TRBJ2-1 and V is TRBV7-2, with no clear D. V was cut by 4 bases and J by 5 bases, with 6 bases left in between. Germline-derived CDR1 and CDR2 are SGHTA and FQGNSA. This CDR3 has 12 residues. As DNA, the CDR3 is TGTGCCAGCAGCTCATCTAACAATGAGCAGTTCTTC. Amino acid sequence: CASSSSNNEQFF.

CDR3 residues: CASSENPNRYNEQFF. Here the CDR3 DNA reads TGTGCCAGCAGTGAAAATCCCAACAGGTACAATGAGCAGTTCTTC. This chain connects TRBV2 to TRBJ2-1; tentative D call: TRBD1 (5 bases). This CDR3 has 15 residues. With 2 bases removed from V and 4 bases from J, the gap between germline ends came to 12 bases. Per the germline V gene, CDR1 is SNHLY and CDR2 is FYNNEI.

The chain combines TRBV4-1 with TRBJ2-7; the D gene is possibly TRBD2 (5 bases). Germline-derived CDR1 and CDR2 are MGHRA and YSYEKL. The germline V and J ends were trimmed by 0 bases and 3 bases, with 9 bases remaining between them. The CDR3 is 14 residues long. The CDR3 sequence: CASSQDAGNYEQYF. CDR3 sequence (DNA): TGCGCCAGCAGCCAAGATGCCGGGAACTACGAGCAGTACTTC.

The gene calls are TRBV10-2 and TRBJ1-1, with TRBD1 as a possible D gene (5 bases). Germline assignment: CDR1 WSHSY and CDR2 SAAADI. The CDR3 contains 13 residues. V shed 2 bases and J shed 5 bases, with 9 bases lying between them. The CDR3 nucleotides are TGCGCCAGCAGTGAGGCTGGGGCAACTGAAGCTTTCTTT. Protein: CASSEAGATEAFF.

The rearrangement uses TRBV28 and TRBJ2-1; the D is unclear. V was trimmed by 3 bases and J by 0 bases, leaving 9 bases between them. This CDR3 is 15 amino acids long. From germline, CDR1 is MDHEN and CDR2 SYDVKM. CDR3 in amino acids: CASSFRSSSYNEQFF. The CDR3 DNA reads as TGTGCCAGCAGTTTTAGATCGAGCTCCTACAATGAGCAGTTCTTC. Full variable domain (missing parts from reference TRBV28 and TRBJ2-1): DVKVTQSSRYLVKRTGEKVFLECVQDMDHENMFWYRQDPGLGLRLIYFSYDVKMKEKGDIPEGYSVSREKKERFSLILESASTNQTSMYLCASSFRSSSYNEQFFGPGTRLTVL.

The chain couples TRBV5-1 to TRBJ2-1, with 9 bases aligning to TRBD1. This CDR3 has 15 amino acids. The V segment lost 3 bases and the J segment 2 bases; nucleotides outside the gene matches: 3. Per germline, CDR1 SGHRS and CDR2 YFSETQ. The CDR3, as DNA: TGCGCCAGCAGCTACCGACAGGGGGCCTACAATGAGCAGTTCTTC. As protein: CASSYRQGAYNEQFF.

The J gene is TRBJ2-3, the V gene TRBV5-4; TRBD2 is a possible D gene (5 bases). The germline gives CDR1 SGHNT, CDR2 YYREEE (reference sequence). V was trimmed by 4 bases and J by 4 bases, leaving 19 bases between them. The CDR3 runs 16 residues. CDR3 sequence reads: CASSPIPLRGPDTQYF. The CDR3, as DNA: TGTGCCAGCAGCCCGATACCCCTCCGGGGTCCAGATACGCAGTATTTT.

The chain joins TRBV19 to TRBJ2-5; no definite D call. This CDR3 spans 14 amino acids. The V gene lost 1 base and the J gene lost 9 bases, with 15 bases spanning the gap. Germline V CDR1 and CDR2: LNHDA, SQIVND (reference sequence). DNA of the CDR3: TGTGCCAGTAGTATAGTCTCCGCTAGGCCCCCCCAGTACTTC. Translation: CASSIVSARPPQYF. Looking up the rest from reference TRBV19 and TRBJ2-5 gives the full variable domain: DGGITQSPKYLFRKEGQNVTLSCEQNLNHDAMYWYRQDPGQGLRLIYYSQIVNDFQKGDIAEGYSVSREKKESFPLTVTSAQKNPTAFYLCASSIVSARPPQYFGPGTRLLVL.

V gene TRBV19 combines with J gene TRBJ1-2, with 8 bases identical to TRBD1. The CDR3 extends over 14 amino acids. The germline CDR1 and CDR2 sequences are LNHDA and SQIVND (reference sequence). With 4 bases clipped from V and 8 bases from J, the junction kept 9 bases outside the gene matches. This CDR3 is CASSRTGRRQGYTF. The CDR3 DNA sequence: TGTGCCAGTAGTAGGACAGGGAGGCGTCAGGGCTACACCTTC.

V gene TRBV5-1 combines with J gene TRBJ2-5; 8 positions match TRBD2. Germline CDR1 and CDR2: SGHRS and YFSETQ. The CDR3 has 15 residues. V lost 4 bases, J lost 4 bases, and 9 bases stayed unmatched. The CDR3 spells CASSRPSGLAETQYF. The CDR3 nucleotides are TGCGCCAGCAGCCGACCTAGTGGACTAGCAGAGACCCAGTACTTC.

CDR3 nucleotides: TGTGCTAGTGGTTTTCCCCCGACAGGGAACGAAGAGACCCAGTACTTC. Protein product: CASGFPPTGNEETQYF. The V and J genes are TRBV12-5 and TRBJ2-5; 7 bases are a match to TRBD1. This CDR3 has 16 residues. The V and J ends lost 3 bases and 3 bases, in that order; junction bases with no gene match: 10. Germline-derived CDR1 and CDR2 are LGHNT and FRNRAP.

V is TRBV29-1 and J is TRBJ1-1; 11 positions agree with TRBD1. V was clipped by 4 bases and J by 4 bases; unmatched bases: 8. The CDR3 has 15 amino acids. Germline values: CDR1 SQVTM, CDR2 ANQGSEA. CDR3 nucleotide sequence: TGCAGCGTTGTAAGGGACAGGGGGAGGATCACTGAAGCTTTCTTT. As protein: CSVVRDRGRITEAFF. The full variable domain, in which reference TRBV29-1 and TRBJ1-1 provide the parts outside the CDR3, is SAVISQKPSRDICQRGTSLTIQCQVDSQVTMMFWYRQQPGQSLTLIATANQGSEATYESGFVIDKFPISRPNLTFSTLTVSNMSPEDSSIYLCSVVRDRGRITEAFFGQGTRLTVV.

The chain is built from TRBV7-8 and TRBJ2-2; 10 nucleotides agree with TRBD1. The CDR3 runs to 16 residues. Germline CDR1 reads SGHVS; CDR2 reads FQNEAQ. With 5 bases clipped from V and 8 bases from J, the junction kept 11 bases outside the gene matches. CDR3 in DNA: TGTGCCAGCAGCGGGGGACAGGGGTCAAGTGAGGGGGAGCTGTTTTTT. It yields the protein CASSGGQGSSEGELFF.

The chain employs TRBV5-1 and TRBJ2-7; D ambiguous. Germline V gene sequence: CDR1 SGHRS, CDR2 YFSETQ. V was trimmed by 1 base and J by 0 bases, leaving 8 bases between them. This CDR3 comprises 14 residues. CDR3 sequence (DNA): TGCGCCAGCAGCTTGTCGGTTAGCTCCTACGAGCAGTACTTC. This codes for CASSLSVSSYEQYF.

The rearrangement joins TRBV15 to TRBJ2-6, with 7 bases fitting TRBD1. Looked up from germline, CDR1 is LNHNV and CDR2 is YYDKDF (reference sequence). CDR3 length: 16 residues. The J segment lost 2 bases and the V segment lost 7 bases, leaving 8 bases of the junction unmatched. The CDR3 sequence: CATTNKTGAGANVLTF. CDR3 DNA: TGTGCCACCACAAATAAAACAGGGGCTGGGGCCAACGTCCTGACTTTC.

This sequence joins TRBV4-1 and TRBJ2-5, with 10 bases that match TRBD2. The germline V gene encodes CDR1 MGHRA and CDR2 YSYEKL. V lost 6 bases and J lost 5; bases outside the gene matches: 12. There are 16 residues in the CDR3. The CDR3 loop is CASSPLAGEMRETQYF. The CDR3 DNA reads TGCGCCAGCAGTCCCCTAGCGGGAGAGATGAGGGAGACCCAGTACTTC.

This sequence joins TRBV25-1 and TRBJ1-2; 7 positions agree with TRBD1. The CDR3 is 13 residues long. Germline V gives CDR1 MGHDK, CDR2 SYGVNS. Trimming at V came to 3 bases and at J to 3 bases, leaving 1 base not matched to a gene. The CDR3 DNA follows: TGTGCCAGCAGTGACAGGGGGGACTATGGCTACACCTTC. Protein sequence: CASSDRGDYGYTF.

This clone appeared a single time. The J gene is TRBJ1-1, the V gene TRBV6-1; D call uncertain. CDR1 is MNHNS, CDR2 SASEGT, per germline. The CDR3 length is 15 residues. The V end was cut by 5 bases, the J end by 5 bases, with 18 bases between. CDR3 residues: CASSPKPSGYTEAFF. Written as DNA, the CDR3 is TGTGCCAGCAGTCCGAAACCTTCCGGGTATACTGAAGCTTTCTTT.

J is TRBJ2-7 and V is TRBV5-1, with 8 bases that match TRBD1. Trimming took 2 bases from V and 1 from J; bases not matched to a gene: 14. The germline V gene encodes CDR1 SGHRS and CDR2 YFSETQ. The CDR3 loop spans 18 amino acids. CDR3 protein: CASSFRVLGQGGSYEQYF. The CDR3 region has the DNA TGCGCCAGCAGCTTCAGGGTACTCGGACAGGGAGGTTCCTACGAGCAGTACTTC. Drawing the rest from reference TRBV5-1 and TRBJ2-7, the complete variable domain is KAGVTQTPRYLIKTRGQQVTLSCSPISGHRSVSWYQQTPGQGLQFLFEYFSETQRNKGNFPGRFSGRQFSNSRSEMNVSTLELGDSALYLCASSFRVLGQGGSYEQYFGPGTRLTVT.

The CDR3 reads CASSQAARAGELFF. Written as DNA, the CDR3 is TGCGCCAGCAGCCAAGCGGCCAGGGCCGGGGAGCTGTTTTTT. The chain joins TRBV4-3 to TRBJ2-2; D may be TRBD1 (5 bases). Per the germline V gene, CDR1 is LGHNA and CDR2 is YSLEER. V was cut by 1 base and J by 6 bases, with 9 bases left in between. The CDR3 is 14 residues long.

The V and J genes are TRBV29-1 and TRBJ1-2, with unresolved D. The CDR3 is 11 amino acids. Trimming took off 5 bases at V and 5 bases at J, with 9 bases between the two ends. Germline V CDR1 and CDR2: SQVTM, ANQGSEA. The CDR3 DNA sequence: TGCAGCGTTCGAGGGCTGTATGGCTACACCTTC. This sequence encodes CSVRGLYGYTF.

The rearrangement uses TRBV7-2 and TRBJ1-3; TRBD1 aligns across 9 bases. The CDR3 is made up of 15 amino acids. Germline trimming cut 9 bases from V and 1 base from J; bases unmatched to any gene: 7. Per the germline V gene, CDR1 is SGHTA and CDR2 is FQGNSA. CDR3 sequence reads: CASLDRGYSGNTIYF. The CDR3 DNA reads TGTGCCAGTCTCGACAGGGGGTATTCTGGAAACACCATATATTTT.

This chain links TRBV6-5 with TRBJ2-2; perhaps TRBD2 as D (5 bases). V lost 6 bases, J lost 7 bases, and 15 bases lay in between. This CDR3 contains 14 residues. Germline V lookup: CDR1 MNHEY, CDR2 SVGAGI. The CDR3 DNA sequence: TGTGCCAGCAGCCCACCGGGATTGGGCGGGGAGCTGTTTTTT. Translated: CASSPPGLGGELFF.

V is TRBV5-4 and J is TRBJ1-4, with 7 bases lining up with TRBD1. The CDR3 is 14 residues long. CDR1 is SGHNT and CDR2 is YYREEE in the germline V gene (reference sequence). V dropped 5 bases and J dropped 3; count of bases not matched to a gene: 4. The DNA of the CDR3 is TGTGCCAGCAGTACCGGGACAGCTAATGAAAAACTGTTTTTT. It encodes CASSTGTANEKLFF.

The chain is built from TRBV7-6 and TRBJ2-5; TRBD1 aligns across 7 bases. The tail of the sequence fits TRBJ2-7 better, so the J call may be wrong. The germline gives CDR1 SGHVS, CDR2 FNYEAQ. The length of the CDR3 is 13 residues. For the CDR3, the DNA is TGTGCCAGCGCCAGGCAGGGGGCCTACGAGCAGTACTTC. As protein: CASARQGAYEQYF.